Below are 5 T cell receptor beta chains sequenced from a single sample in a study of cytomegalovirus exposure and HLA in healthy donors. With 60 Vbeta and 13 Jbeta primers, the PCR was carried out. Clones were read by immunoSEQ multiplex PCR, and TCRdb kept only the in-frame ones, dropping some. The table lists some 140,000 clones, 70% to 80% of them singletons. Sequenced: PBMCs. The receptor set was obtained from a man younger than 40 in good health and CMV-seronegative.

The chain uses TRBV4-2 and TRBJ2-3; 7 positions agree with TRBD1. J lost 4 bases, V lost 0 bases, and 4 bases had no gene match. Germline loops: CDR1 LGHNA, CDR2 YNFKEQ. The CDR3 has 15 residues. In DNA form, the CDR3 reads TGTGCCAGCAGCCAAGAACGGCAGGGGGCAGATACGCAGTATTTT. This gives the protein CASSQERQGADTQYF.

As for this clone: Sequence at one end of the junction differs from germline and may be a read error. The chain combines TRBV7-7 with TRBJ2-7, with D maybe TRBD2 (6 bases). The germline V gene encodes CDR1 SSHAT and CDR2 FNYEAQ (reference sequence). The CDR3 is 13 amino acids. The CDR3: CASSPQLANEQYF. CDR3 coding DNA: TGTGCTAGCAGCCCCCAACTAGCTAACGAGCAGTACTTC.

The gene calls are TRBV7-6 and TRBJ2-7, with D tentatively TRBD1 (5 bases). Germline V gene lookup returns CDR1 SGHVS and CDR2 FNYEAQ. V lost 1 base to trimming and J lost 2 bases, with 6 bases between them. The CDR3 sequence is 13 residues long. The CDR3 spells CASSLGQPYEQYF. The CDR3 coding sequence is TGTGCCAGCAGCTTAGGACAGCCCTACGAGCAGTACTTC.

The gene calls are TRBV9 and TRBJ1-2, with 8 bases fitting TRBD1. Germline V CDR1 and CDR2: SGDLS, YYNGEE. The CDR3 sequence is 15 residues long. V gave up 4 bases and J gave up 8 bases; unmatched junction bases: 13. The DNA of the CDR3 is TGTGCCAGCAGCCTACAGGGGGAGGCACGATCCGGCTACACCTTC. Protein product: CASSLQGEARSGYTF.

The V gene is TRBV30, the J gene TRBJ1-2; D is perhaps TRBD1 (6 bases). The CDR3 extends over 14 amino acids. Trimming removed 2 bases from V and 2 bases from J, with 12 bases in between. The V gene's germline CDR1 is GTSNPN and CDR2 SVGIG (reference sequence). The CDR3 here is CAWSHRAMNYGYTF. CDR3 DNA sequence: TGTGCCTGGAGTCACAGGGCGATGAACTATGGCTACACCTTC.